These 24 T cell receptor beta chains share one sample of origin, sequenced in a study of cytomegalovirus exposure and HLA in healthy donors. Use of 60 Vbeta and 13 Jbeta primers characterized the PCR. Repertoires were generated with immunoSEQ multiplex PCR, while TCRdb's copy carries only in-frame clones and drops some. Here the sample spans about 110,000 clones, 60% to 80% being singletons. Material for sequencing was PBMCs. These receptors originate from a man between 18 and 35 years old in good health and CMV-seronegative.

This clone has a handful of counts. The identical CDR3 is also encoded by other nucleotide sequences in the sample. J is TRBJ1-1 and V is TRBV7-9; TRBD1 is a possible D gene (5 bases). The CDR3 extends over 13 amino acids. From germline, CDR1 is SEHNR and CDR2 FQNEAQ (reference sequence). Trimming left V 3 bases short and J 1 base short, with 6 bases between. The CDR3 region is CASSFGGNTEAFF. In DNA form, the CDR3 reads TGTGCCAGCAGCTTCGGGGGGAACACTGAAGCTTTCTTT.

The gene calls are TRBV5-1 and TRBJ2-7; D remains ambiguous. The CDR3 spans 15 residues. Trimming took off 0 bases at V and 0 bases at J, with 10 bases between the two ends. Per germline, CDR1 SGHRS and CDR2 YFSETQ. CDR3 protein: CASSLGLYSSYEQYF. The DNA of the CDR3 is TGCGCCAGCAGCTTGGGACTCTATAGCTCCTACGAGCAGTACTTC.

The gene calls are TRBV5-1 and TRBJ1-6; TRBD1 agrees at 8 bases. The ends lost 2 bases at V and 7 bases at J; junction bases unmatched: 8. Per the germline V gene, CDR1 is SGHRS and CDR2 is YFSETQ. The CDR3 extends over 16 amino acids. The CDR3 here is CASSFDRGMSNSPLHF. In DNA form, the CDR3 reads TGCGCCAGCAGCTTTGACAGGGGAATGTCAAATTCACCCCTCCACTTT.

J is TRBJ1-5 and V is TRBV4-2, with 11 nucleotides matching TRBD1. Looked up from germline, CDR1 is LGHNA and CDR2 is YNFKEQ. V gave up 6 bases and J gave up 1 base; unmatched junction bases: 2. The CDR3 totals 15 residues. CDR3 coding DNA: TGTGCCAGCAGGCGGACAGGGGGCAGCAATCAGCCCCAGCATTTT. This encodes CASRRTGGSNQPQHF.

This sequence joins TRBV5-5 and TRBJ1-6; D is ambiguous. The CDR3 runs to 14 residues. Germline V lookup: CDR1 SGHKS, CDR2 YYEKEE (reference sequence). Trimming took 4 bases from V and 5 from J, leaving 10 bases between them. The DNA for the CDR3 is TGTGCCAGCAGCCAGGCTTGGGATAATTCACCCCTCCACTTT. This codes for CASSQAWDNSPLHF.

The chain employs TRBV10-3 and TRBJ1-4; TRBD1 might be the D (5 bases). Per the germline V gene, CDR1 is ENHRY and CDR2 is SYGVKD. Trimming shortened V by 8 bases and J by 7 bases, and 14 bases separated the two germline ends. CDR3 length: 13 amino acids. The CDR3 coding sequence is TGTGCCATCGGGGGAGGGCTGGGTGAAAAACTGTTTTTT. Protein product: CAIGGGLGEKLFF.

This clone was observed a handful of times. The chain is built from TRBV28 and TRBJ1-1, with D possibly matching TRBD1 (6 bases). The CDR3 runs 15 residues. CDR1 and CDR2 from the germline V gene are MDHEN and SYDVKM. V lost 2 bases and J 1 base, leaving 11 bases between the germline ends. The CDR3 spells CASSLRGRGNTEAFF. CDR3 DNA sequence: TGTGCCAGCAGTTTAAGAGGCAGGGGGAACACTGAAGCTTTCTTT.

About this clone itself: One end of the junction varies from germline; a read error may be responsible. This chain joins TRBV7-9 and TRBJ2-5, with D maybe TRBD2 (7 bases). The CDR3 covers 12 residues. CDR1 and CDR2 (germline): SEHNR, FQNEAQ (reference sequence). The CDR3 DNA follows: TGTTCCAGCAGCTTAGGGGGGGGGACCCAGTACTTC. Translating it yields CSSSLGGGTQYF.

A single count supports this clone. The V call is TRBV19, the J call TRBJ1-1, with TRBD1 as a possible D gene (6 bases). Germline assignment: CDR1 LNHDA and CDR2 SQIVND (reference sequence). V was clipped by 7 bases and J by 3 bases, with 12 bases between them. The CDR3 sequence is 13 residues long. In DNA, the CDR3 is TGTGCCAGTACGGCAGGGGTGGACACTGAAGCTTTCTTT. Its translation is CASTAGVDTEAFF.

This rearrangement joins TRBV5-6 to TRBJ1-4, with D maybe TRBD1 (6 bases). This CDR3 region has 13 residues. V was shortened by 4 bases and J by 8 bases, with 12 bases between the two germline ends. Germline loops: CDR1 SGHDT, CDR2 YYEEEE. CDR3 DNA sequence: TGTGCCAGCAGCAAATCCGACAGGGAAAAACTGTTTTTT. This gives the protein CASSKSDREKLFF.

In this sample, this clone turned up once. The genes are TRBV4-2 and TRBJ2-1; D perhaps matches TRBD2 (6 bases). The CDR3 extends over 13 amino acids. Germline V lookup: CDR1 LGHNA, CDR2 YNFKEQ. Trimming took 1 base from V and 9 from J, leaving 10 bases between them. Written as DNA, the CDR3 is TGTGCCAGCAGCCAAGTCGCGGGAAGTGAGCAGTTCTTC. It encodes CASSQVAGSEQFF.

The chain uses TRBV28 and TRBJ1-4; 7 positions agree with TRBD1. Unmatched junction bases numbered 8, after V lost 3 bases and J lost 7 bases. The CDR3 has 15 amino acids. Germline V CDR1 and CDR2: MDHEN, SYDVKM. This CDR3 is CASSLPGTVSEKLFF. The CDR3 bases are TGTGCCAGCAGTTTGCCGGGGACAGTTTCTGAAAAACTGTTTTTT.

Turning to this clone: The sample has other DNA sequences that encode this CDR3 too. This rearrangement joins TRBV29-1 to TRBJ1-1; unclear D gene. V was pared by 3 bases and J by 0 bases, with 8 bases between. Germline-derived CDR1 and CDR2 are SQVTM and ANQGSEA. The CDR3 runs to 13 residues. In DNA, the CDR3 is TGCAGCGTTGAGGGCAGGCTGAACACTGAAGCTTTCTTT. As protein: CSVEGRLNTEAFF.

This chain links TRBV10-2 with TRBJ1-5, with 7 bases identical to TRBD1. The germline V gene has CDR1 WSHSY and CDR2 SAAADI. V gave up 2 bases and J gave up 7 bases; unmatched junction bases: 8. This CDR3 has 15 residues. The CDR3 region has the DNA TGCGCCAGCAGTGAGGGACAGGAACGTTCCCAGCCCCAGCATTTT. Its protein is CASSEGQERSQPQHF.

Here the CDR3 DNA reads TGTGCCAGCATATTAGTTACTGAAGCTTTCTTT. Protein product: CASILVTEAFF. The J gene is TRBJ1-1, the V gene TRBV5-5; the D is unclear. The CDR3 sequence is 11 residues long. V was trimmed by 6 bases and J by 5 bases, leaving 8 bases between them. CDR1 is SGHKS and CDR2 is YYEKEE in the germline V gene (reference sequence).

This chain connects TRBV10-2 to TRBJ2-4; 8 nucleotides match TRBD2. J gave up 9 bases and V 3 bases, and 7 bases lay outside the gene matches. The germline CDR1 and CDR2 sequences are WSHSY and SAAADI. There are 14 residues in the CDR3. The CDR3, as DNA: TGCGCCAGCAGTGAATACGGGGGGGCGGGCATTCAGTACTTC. It codes for CASSEYGGAGIQYF.

The V call is TRBV6-5, the J call TRBJ1-4; TRBD1 matches 7 bases. Germline V gives CDR1 MNHEY, CDR2 SVGAGI. V dropped 6 bases and J dropped 7; count of bases not matched to a gene: 8. This CDR3 has 14 residues. The CDR3 reads CASSRTGGGEKLFF. The CDR3 DNA reads as TGTGCCAGCAGCCGGACAGGTGGCGGTGAAAAACTGTTTTTT.

The rearrangement uses TRBV4-3 and TRBJ2-2, with TRBD2 identical over 15 bases. Trimming took 4 bases from V and 6 from J; bases not matched to a gene: 0. This CDR3 region has 15 residues. Per the germline V gene, CDR1 is LGHNA and CDR2 is YSLEER. In nucleotides, the CDR3 is TGCGCCAGCAGCCGGACTAGCGGGGGGGCCGGGGAGCTGTTTTTT. Translating gives CASSRTSGGAGELFF.

The chain couples TRBV9 to TRBJ2-5, with 9 positions matching TRBD2. The CDR3 is made up of 17 amino acids. Losses at the gene ends were 0 bases for V and 1 base for J; bases not matched to a gene: 7. The germline V gene encodes CDR1 SGDLS and CDR2 YYNGEE. The CDR3 protein is CASSVDGAGGFQETQYF. DNA of the CDR3: TGTGCCAGCAGCGTAGATGGAGCGGGGGGATTCCAAGAGACCCAGTACTTC.

This chain links TRBV7-9 with TRBJ2-4; 7 bases fit TRBD1. CDR3 length: 18 residues. Germline CDR1 and CDR2: SEHNR and FQNEAQ (reference sequence). V shed 4 bases and J 3 bases; nucleotides not matched to a gene: 15. CDR3 region: CASSSDRTSYASKNIQYF. The CDR3 DNA reads as TGTGCCAGCAGCTCGGACAGGACTTCCTACGCCAGCAAAAACATTCAGTACTTC.

V gene TRBV7-2 combines with J gene TRBJ2-5; TRBD2 agrees at 7 bases. V lost 1 base to trimming and J lost 5 bases; unmatched junction nucleotides: 7. Germline V CDR1 and CDR2: SGHTA, FQGNSA. The CDR3 runs to 15 residues. CDR3 protein: CASSLEGSGWETQYF. The CDR3 bases are TGTGCCAGCAGCTTAGAAGGTAGCGGGTGGGAGACCCAGTACTTC.

This clone has only one observation. The chain uses TRBV10-3 and TRBJ1-4; D is perhaps TRBD1 (6 bases). The CDR3 is made up of 14 amino acids. Germline-derived CDR1 and CDR2 are ENHRY and SYGVKD. The ends were cut back, 3 bases at V and 5 bases at J, with 10 bases in the middle. CDR3 bases: TGTGCCATCAGTGATGGTGGGGGCAATGAAAAACTGTTTTTT. It specifies CAISDGGGNEKLFF.

The chain combines TRBV5-6 with TRBJ1-2, with TRBD1 as a possible D gene (5 bases). The CDR3 runs to 14 residues. Germline V gives CDR1 SGHDT, CDR2 YYEEEE. Deletions cut 3 bases from V and 4 bases from J, with 13 bases between. In nucleotides, the CDR3 is TGTGCCAGCAGCTCTAGGCGGGGGACCTATGGCTACACCTTC. As protein: CASSSRRGTYGYTF.

This chain joins TRBV29-1 and TRBJ2-7; D not certain. This CDR3 has 11 amino acids. Germline CDR1 SQVTM, CDR2 ANQGSEA. V was pared by 4 bases and J by 1 base, with 5 bases between. CDR3: CSVGPSYEQYF. The CDR3 DNA reads TGCAGCGTTGGGCCGTCCTACGAGCAGTACTTC.